This T cell receptor beta chain derives from a study of CD8 T cells in ankylosing spondylitis. Whole-study results and caveats: For ankylosing spondylitis blood, a TCR beta motif of about eight highly homologous variants appeared characteristic.

This clonotype was counted only a few times. Its antigen remains unknown. TCRdb called the 5' RACE reads again in MiXCR, with one record for every CDR3 protein. The table shows roughly 370,000 distinct CDR3 sequences, with 20% to 25% occurring only once. Source material: blood, either unsorted or a sorted T cell fraction (not recorded which). The source of this sequence is a male donor with ankylosing spondylitis.

In nucleotides, the CDR3 is TGTGCCAGCAGAATCCCGGGACATCAGGGAAACACCATATATTTT. Its protein is CASRIPGHQGNTIYF. J is TRBJ1-3 and V is TRBV7-2, with a tentative D call TRBD1 (6 bases). The V and J ends lost 6 bases and 4 bases respectively, with 16 bases between them. This CDR3 region has 15 residues. Germline V CDR1 and CDR2: SGHTA, FQGNSA.